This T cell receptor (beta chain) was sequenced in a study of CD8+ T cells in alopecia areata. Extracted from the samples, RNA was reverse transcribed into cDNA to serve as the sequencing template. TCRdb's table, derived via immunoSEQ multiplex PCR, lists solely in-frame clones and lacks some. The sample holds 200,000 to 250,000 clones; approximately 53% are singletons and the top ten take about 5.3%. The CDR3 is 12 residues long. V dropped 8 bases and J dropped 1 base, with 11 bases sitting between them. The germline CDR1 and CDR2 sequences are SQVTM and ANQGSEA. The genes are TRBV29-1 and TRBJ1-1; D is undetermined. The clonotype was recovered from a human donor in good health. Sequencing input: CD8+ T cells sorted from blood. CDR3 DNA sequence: TGCAGCCCTCGGACGGGGAACACTGAAGCTTTCTTT. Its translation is CSPRTGNTEAFF. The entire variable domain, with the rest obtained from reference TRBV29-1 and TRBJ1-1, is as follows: SAVISQKPSRDICQRGTSLTIQCQVDSQVTMMFWYRQQPGQSLTLIATANQGSEATYESGFVIDKFPISRPNLTFSTLTVSNMSPEDSSIYLCSPRTGNTEAFFGQGTRLTVV.